The 2 T cell receptor beta chains presented below share a single source sample, sequenced in a study of tumor and adjacent non-tumor tissue in lung cancer. Three rounds of nested PCR, following a modified ARM-PCR protocol, produced the TCRbeta library. TCRdb fed the multiplex PCR reads into MiXCR, producing one record per CDR3 protein. This table holds roughly 200,000 distinct CDR3 sequences, less than 80% found once. The template was RNA from unsorted bulk tissue. Material: lung tumor tissue. The receptors here all came from a man between 60 and 75 years old with non-small cell lung cancer.

J is TRBJ2-2 and V is TRBV7-9, with D tentatively TRBD1 (5 bases). CDR1 and CDR2 (germline): SEHNR, FQNEAQ (reference sequence). The ends were cut back, 5 bases at V and 7 bases at J, with 20 bases in the middle. The CDR3 has 16 amino acids. The CDR3 DNA reads TGTGCCAGCAGCCAGCCACGGGTTCCGGACAACGGGGAGCTGTTTTTT. It yields the protein CASSQPRVPDNGELFF.

This chain joins TRBV7-6 and TRBJ1-2; the D is unclear. Trimming shortened V by 1 base and J by 6 bases, and 9 bases separated the two germline ends. The germline V gene has CDR1 SGHVS and CDR2 FNYEAQ. The CDR3 has 13 amino acids. CDR3 sequence: CASSLEPNNGYTF. CDR3 nucleotides: TGTGCCAGCAGCTTAGAACCGAACAATGGCTACACCTTC. Based on the CDR3 plus reference TRBV7-6 and TRBJ1-2, the full variable domain is GAGVSQSPRYKVTKRGQDVALRCDPISGHVSLYWYRQALGQGPEFLTYFNYEAQQDKSGLPNDRFSAERPEGSISTLTIQRTEQRDSAMYRCASSLEPNNGYTFGSGTRLTVV.